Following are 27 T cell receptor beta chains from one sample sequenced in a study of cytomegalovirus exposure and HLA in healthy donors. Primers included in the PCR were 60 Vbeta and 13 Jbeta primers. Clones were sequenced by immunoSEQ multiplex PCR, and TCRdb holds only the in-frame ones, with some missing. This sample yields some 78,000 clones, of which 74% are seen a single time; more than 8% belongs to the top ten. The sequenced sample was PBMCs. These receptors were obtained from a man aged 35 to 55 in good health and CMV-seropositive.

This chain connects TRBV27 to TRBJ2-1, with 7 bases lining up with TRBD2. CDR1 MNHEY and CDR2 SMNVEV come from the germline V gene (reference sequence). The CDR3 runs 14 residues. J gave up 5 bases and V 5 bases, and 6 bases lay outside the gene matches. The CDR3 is CASSGRERNNEQFF. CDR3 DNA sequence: TGTGCCAGCAGTGGGAGGGAGCGGAACAATGAGCAGTTCTTC.

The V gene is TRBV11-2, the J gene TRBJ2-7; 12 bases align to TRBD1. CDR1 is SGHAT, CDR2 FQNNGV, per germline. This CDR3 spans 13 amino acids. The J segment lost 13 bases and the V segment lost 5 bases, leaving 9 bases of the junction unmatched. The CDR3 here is CASSDQGTGGLYF. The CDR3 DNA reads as TGTGCCAGCAGCGACCAAGGGACAGGGGGCTTATACTTC.

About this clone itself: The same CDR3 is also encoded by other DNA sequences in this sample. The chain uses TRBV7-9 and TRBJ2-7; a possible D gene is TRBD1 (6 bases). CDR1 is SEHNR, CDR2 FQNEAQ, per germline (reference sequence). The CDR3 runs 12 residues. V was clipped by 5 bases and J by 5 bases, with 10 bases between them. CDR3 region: CASSRQGNEQYF. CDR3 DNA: TGTGCCAGCAGCCGGCAGGGGAACGAGCAGTACTTC.

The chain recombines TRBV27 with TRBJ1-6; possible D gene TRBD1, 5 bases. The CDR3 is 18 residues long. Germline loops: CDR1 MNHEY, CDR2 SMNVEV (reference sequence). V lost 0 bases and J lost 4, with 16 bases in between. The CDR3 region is CASSLSTALYPYNSPLHF. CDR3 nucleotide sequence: TGTGCCAGCAGTTTATCGACAGCGCTGTATCCTTATAATTCACCCCTCCACTTT.

In DNA form, the CDR3 reads TGTGCCAGTAGTATGCGGACGGGGAACGAGCAGTACTTC. Translating gives CASSMRTGNEQYF. The chain couples TRBV19 to TRBJ2-7; tentatively, D is TRBD2 (5 bases). Trimming pared 3 bases from V and 5 bases from J, leaving 11 bases between. This CDR3 region has 13 residues. Germline V CDR1 and CDR2: LNHDA, SQIVND (reference sequence).

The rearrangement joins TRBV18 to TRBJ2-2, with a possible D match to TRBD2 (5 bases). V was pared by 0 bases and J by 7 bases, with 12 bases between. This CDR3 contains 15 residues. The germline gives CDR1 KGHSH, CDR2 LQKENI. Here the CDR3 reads CASSPPSGLGGELFF. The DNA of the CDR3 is TGTGCCAGCTCACCACCGTCGGGATTGGGCGGGGAGCTGTTTTTT.

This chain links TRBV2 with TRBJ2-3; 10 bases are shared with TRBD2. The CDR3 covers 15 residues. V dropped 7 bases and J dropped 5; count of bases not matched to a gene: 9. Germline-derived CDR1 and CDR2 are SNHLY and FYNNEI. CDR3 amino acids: CASTISSGGRDTQYF. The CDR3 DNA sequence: TGTGCCAGCACCATCTCTAGCGGGGGACGAGATACGCAGTATTTT.

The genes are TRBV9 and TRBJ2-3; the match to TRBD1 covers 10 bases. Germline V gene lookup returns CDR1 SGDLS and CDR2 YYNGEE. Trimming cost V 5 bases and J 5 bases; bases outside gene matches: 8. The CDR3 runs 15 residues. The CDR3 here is CASSLGQGGVDTQYF. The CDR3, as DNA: TGTGCCAGCAGTCTTGGACAGGGGGGCGTAGATACGCAGTATTTT. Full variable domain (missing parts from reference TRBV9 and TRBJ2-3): DSGVTQTPKHLITATGQRVTLRCSPRSGDLSVYWYQQSLDQGLQFLIQYYNGEERAKGNILERFSAQQFPDLHSELNLSSLELGDSALYFCASSLGQGGVDTQYFGPGTRLTVL.

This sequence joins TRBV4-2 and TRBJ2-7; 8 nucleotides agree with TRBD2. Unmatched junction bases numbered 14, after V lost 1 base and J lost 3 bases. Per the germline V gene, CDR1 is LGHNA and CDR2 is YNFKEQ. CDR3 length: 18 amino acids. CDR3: CASSQGLSGGRFFYEQYF. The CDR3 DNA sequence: TGTGCCAGCAGCCAAGGATTAAGCGGGGGACGATTCTTCTACGAGCAGTACTTC.

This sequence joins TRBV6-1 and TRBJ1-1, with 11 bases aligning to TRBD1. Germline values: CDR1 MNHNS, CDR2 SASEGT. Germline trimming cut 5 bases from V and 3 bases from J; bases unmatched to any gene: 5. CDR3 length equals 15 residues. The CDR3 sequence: CASSPRDRGDTEAFF. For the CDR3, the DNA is TGTGCCAGCAGTCCCCGGGACAGGGGGGACACTGAAGCTTTCTTT.

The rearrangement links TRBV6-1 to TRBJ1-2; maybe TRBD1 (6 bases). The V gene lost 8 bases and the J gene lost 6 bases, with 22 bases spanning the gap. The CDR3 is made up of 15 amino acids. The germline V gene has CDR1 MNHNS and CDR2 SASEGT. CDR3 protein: CASRKSQGGSDGYTF. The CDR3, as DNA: TGTGCCAGCCGTAAATCACAGGGTGGAAGTGATGGCTACACCTTC.

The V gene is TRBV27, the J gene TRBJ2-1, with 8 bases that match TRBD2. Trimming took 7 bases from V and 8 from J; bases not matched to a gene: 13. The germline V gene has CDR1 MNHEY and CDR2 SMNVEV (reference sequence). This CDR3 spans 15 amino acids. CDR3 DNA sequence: TGTGCCAGCAAACCGACTAGCGAGGTCTTCCATGAGCAGTTCTTC. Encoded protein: CASKPTSEVFHEQFF.

CDR3 in amino acids: CASSQETGRGSDTQYF. The DNA for the CDR3 is TGTGCCAGCAGCCAAGAAACCGGGAGAGGTTCAGATACGCAGTATTTT. The V and J genes are TRBV4-2 and TRBJ2-3, with D perhaps TRBD2 (6 bases). This CDR3 spans 16 amino acids. V gave up 0 bases and J gave up 4 bases, with 14 bases separating them. Germline CDR1 reads LGHNA; CDR2 reads YNFKEQ.

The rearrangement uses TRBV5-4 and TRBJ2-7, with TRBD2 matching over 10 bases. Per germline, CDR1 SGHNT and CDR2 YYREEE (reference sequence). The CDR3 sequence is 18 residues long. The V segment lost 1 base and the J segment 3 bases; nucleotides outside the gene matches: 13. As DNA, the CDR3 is TGTGCCAGCAGCTTGTTTTCCAGGCTAGCGGGAGTTAACTACGAGCAGTACTTC. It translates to CASSLFSRLAGVNYEQYF.

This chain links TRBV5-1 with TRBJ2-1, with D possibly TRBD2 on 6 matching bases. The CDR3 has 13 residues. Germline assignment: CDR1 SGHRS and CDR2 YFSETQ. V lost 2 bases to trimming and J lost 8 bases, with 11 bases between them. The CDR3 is CASSFGGVYEQFF. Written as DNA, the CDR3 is TGCGCCAGCAGCTTCGGGGGAGTGTATGAGCAGTTCTTC.

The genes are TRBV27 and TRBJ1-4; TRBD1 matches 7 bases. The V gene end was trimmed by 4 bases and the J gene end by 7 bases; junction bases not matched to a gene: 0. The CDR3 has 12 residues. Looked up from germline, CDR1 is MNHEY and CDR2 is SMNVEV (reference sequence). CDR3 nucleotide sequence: TGTGCCAGCAGTTACAGGGGTGAAAAACTGTTTTTT. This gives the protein CASSYRGEKLFF.

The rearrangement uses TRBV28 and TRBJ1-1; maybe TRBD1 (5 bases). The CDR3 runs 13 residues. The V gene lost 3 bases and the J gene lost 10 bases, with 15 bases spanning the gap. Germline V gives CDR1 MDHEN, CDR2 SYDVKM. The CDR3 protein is CASSLPSGGVAFF. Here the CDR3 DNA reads TGTGCCAGCAGTTTGCCTTCGGGAGGGGTAGCTTTCTTT.

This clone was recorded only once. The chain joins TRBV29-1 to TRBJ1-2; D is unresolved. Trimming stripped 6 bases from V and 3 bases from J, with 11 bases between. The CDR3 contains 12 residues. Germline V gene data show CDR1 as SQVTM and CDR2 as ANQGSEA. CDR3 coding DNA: TGCAGCGTCCCGGGTTGGGACTATGGCTACACCTTC. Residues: CSVPGWDYGYTF.

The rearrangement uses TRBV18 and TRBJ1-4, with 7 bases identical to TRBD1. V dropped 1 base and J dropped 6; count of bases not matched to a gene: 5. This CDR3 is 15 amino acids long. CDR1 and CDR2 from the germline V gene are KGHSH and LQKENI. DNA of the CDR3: TGTGCCAGCTCACCACGTGTAGGGGGCTATGAAAAACTGTTTTTT. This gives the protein CASSPRVGGYEKLFF.

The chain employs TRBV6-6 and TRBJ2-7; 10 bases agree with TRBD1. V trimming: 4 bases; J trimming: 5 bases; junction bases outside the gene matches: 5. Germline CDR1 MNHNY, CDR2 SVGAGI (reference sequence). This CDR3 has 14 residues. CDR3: CASSSGTGDHEQYF. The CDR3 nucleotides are TGTGCCAGCAGTTCCGGGACAGGGGACCACGAGCAGTACTTC.

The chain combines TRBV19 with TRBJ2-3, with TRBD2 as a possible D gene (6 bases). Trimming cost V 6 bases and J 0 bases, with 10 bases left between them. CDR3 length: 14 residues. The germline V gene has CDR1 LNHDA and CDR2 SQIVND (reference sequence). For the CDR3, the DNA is TGTGCCAGTAGGGGGGGAAGCAGCACAGATACGCAGTATTTT. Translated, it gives CASRGGSSTDTQYF.

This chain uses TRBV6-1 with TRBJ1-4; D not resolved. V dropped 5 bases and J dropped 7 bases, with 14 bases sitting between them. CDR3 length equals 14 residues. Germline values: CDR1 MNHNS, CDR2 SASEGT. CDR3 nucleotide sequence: TGTGCCAGCAGTATAAAGTCGGGAATTGAAAAACTGTTTTTT. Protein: CASSIKSGIEKLFF.

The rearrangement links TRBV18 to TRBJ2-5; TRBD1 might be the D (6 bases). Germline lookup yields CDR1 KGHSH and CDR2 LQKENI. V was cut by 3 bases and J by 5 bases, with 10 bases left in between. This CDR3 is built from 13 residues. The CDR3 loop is CASSPGQGETQYF. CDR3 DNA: TGTGCCAGCTCACCGGGCCAGGGGGAGACCCAGTACTTC. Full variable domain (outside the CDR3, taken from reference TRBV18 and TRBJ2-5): NAGVMQNPRHLVRRRGQEARLRCSPMKGHSHVYWYRQLPEEGLKFMVYLQKENIIDESGMPKERFSAEFPKEGPSILRIQQVVRGDSAAYFCASSPGQGETQYFGPGTRLLVL.

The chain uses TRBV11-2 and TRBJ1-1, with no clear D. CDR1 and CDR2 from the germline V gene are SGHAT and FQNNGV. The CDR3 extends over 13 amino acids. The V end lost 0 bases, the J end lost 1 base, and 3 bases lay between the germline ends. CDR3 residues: CASSLDWNTEAFF. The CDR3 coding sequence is TGTGCCAGCAGCTTAGACTGGAACACTGAAGCTTTCTTT.

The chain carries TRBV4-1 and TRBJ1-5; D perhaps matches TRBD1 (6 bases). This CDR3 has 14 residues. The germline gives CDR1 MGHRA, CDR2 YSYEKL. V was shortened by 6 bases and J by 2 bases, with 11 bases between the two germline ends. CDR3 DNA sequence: TGCGCCAGCAGTCCACAGGGAGGCAATCAGCCCCAGCATTTT. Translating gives CASSPQGGNQPQHF.

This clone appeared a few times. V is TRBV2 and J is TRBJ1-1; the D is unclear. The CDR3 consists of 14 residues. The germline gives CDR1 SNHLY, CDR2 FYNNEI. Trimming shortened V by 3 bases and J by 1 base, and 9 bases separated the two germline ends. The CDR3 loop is CASSDDTTNTEAFF. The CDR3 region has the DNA TGTGCCAGCAGTGATGACACGACGAACACTGAAGCTTTCTTT.

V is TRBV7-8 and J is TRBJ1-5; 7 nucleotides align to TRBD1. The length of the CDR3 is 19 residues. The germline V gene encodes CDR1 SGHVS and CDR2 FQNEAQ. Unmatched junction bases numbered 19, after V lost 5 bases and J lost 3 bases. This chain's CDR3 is CASSPGWTGALVDNQPQHF. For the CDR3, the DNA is TGTGCCAGCAGCCCAGGCTGGACAGGCGCACTCGTAGACAATCAGCCCCAGCATTTT.